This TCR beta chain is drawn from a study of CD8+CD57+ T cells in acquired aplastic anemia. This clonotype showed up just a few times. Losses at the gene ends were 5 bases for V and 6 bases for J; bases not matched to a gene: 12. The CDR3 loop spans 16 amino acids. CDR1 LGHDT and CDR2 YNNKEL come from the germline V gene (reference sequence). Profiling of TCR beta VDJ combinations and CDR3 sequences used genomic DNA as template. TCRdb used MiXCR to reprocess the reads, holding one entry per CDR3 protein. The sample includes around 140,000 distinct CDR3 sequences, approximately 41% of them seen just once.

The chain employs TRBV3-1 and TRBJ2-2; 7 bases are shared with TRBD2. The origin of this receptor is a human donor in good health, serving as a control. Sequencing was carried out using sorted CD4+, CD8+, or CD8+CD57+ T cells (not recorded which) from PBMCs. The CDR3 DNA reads TGTGCCAGCAGCTACTTGACCTTTAGCGGGTCCGGGGAGCTGTTTTTT. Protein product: CASSYLTFSGSGELFF.